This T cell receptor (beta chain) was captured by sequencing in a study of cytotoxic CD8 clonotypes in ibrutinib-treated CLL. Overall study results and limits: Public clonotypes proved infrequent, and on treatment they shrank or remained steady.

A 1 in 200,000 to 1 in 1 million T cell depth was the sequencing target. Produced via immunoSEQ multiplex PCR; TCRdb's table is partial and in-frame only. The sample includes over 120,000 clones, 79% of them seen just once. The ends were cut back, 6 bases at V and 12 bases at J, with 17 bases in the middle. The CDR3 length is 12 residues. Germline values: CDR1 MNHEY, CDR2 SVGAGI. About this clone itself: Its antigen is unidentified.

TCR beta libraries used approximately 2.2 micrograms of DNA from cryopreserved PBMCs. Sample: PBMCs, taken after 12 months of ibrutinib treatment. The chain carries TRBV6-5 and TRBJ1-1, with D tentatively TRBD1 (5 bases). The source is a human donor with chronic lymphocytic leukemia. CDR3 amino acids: CASSRTGGVTFF. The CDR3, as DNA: TGTGCCAGCAGCCGAACAGGCGGGGTGACTTTCTTT.